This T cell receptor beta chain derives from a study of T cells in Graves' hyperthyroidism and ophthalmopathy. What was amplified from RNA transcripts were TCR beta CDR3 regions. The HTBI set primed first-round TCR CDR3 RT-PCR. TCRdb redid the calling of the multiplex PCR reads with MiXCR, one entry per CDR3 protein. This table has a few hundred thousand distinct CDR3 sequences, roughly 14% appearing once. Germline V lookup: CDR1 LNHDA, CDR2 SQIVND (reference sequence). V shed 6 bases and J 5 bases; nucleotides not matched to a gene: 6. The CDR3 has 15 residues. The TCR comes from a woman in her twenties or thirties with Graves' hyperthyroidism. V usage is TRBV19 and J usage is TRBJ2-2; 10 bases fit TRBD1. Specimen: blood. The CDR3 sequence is CASSPGQGTTGELFF. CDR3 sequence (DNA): TGTGCCAGTAGCCCGGGACAGGGGACAACCGGGGAGCTGTTTTTT.